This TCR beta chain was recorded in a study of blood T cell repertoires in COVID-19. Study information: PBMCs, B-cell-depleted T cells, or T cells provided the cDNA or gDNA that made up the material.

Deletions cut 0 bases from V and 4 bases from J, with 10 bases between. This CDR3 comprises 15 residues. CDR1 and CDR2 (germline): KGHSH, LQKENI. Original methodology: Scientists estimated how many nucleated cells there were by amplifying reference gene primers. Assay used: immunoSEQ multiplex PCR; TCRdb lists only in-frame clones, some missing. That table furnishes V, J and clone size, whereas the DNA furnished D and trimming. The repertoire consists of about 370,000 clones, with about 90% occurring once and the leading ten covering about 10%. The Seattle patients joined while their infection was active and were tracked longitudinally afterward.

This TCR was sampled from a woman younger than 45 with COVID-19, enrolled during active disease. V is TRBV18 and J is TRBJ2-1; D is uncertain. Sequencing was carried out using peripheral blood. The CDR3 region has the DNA TGTGCCAGCTCACCACCGTTACTACTGTACAATGAGCAGTTCTTC. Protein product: CASSPPLLLYNEQFF.